The clone carrying this T cell receptor (beta chain) was picked up a small number of times. Its antigen is still unknown. These data belong to a study of identical twins. Overall study findings and caveats: Those out-of-frame alpha sequences shared by twins showed an excess of low generation probability. Partly confounded zero-insertion analyses could result from invariant MAIT and iNKT cells.

Trimming at V came to 6 bases and at J to 5 bases, leaving 7 bases not matched to a gene. There are 13 residues in the CDR3. Looked up from germline, CDR1 is MNHNS and CDR2 is SASEGT. TCRdb itself ran the 5' RACE reads through MiXCR, one entry per CDR3 protein. The top ten hold roughly 2% of the sample, which has about 280,000 distinct CDR3 sequences, 8% to 9% seen once. These sequences were also reported in another study, on yellow fever vaccine responses in identical twins.

J is TRBJ2-7 and V is TRBV6-1; 7 nucleotides match TRBD2. The TCR comes from a woman under 30 in good health. Material for sequencing was memory (CD45RO+) T cells sorted from blood. CDR3 DNA: TGTGCCAGCAGGCAAGCGGGGCAGCACGAGCAGTACTTC. It yields the protein CASRQAGQHEQYF.